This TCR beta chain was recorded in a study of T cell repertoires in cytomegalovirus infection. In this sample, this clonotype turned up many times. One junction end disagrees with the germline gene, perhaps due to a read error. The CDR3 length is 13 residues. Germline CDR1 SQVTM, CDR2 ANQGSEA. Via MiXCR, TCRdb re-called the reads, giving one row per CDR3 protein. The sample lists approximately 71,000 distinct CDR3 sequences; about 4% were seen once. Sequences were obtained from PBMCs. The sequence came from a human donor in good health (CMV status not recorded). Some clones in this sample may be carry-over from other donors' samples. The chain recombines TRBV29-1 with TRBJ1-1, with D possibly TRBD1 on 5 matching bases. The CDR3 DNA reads TGTAGCGTCGATGCGGGACGCCGAGCTGAAGCTTTCTTT. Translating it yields CSVDAGRRAEAFF.